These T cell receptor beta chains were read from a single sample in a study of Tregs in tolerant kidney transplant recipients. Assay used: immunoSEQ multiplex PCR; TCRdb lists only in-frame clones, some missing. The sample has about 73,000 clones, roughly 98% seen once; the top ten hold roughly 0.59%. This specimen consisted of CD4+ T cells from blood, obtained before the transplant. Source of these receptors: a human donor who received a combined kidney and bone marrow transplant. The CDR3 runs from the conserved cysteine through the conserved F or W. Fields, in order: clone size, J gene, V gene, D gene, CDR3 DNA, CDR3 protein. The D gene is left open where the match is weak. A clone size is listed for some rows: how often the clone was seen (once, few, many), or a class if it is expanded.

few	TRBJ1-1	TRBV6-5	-	TGTGCCAGCAGTAACGACAACACCGGGAACACTGAAGCTTTCTTT	CASSNDNTGNTEAFF
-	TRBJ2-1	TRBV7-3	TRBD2	TGTGCCAGCAGCACTACTAGCGGGAAAGGGAATGAGCAGTTCTTC	CASSTTSGKGNEQFF
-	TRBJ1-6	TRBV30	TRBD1	TGTGCCTGGAGCCTCGACAGGGTAAATTCACCCCTCCACTTT	CAWSLDRVNSPLHF
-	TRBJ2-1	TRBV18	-	TGTGCCAGCTCACCCTCCGACAGATCCTACAATGAGCAGTTCTTC	CASSPSDRSYNEQFF
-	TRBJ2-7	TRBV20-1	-	TGCAGTGCTAGCCCTATCGGGGAGCAGTACTTC	CSASPIGEQYF
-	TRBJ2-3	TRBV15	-	TGTGCCACCAGCAGGGTCCCGGTCACAGATACGCAGTATTTT	CATSRVPVTDTQYF
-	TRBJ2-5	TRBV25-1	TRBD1	TGTGCCAGCAGTGACCCCAGGGGGCGCGGGGAGACCCAGTACTTC	CASSDPRGRGETQYF
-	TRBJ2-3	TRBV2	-	TGTGCCAGCAGCCGGGGACTTGGGGCGGGAGATACGCAGTATTTT	CASSRGLGAGDTQYF
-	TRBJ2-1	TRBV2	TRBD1	TGTGCCAGCAGGGCGGGACAGGGATTAGTCGATGAGCAGTTCTTC	CASRAGQGLVDEQFF
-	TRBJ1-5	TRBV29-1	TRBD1	TGCAGCGGCGGCCGGACAGGGGCGTATCAGCCCCAGCATTTT	CSGGRTGAYQPQHF
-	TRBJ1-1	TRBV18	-	TGTGCCAGCTCACCAACCGACAGTCTGAACACTGAAGCTTTCTTT	CASSPTDSLNTEAFF
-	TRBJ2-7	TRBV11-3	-	TGTGCCAGCAGTTTGATGGGAGTTTCCTCCGCCGAGCAGTACTTC	CASSLMGVSSAEQYF
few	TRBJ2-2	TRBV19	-	TGTGCCAGTAGTATCCCCAGCAGGGGAAGGAACACCGGGGAGCTGTTTTTT	CASSIPSRGRNTGELFF
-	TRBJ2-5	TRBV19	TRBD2	TGTGCCAGTAGTACGCGGGGGGGACAAGAGACCCAGTACTTC	CASSTRGGQETQYF
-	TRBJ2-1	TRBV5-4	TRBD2	TGTGCCAGCAGCTTGCTAGCGGGAACCTACAATGAGCAGTTCTTC	CASSLLAGTYNEQFF
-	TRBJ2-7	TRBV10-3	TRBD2	TGTGCCATCAGTCGCAGGACTAGCGAGCTACCCTACGAGCAGTACTTC	CAISRRTSELPYEQYF
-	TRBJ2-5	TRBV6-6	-	TGTGCCAGCAGCTTACAGGGGACTCAAGAGACCCAGTACTTC	CASSLQGTQETQYF
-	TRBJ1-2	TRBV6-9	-	TGTGCCAGCAGTCCCCGGGGATGGGATGGCTACACCTTC	CASSPRGWDGYTF
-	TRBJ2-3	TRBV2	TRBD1	TGTGCCAGCAGTGACCGGGACAGGGGGTCCACAGATACGCAGTATTTT	CASSDRDRGSTDTQYF
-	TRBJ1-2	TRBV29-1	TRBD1	TGCAGCGCCGGACAGGGGAATGGCTACACCTTC	CSAGQGNGYTF
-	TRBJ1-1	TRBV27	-	TGTGCCAGCAGTCTAGGAGTGAGCTCCCACGAAGCTTTCTTT	CASSLGVSSHEAFF
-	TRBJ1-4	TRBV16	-	TGTGCCAGCAGCCTTGTGTTCCCGTCTGAAAAACTGTTTTTT	CASSLVFPSEKLFF
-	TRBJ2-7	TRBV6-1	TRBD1	TGTGCCAGCAGGGACAGGGGTTTGAACTACGAGCAGTACTTC	CASRDRGLNYEQYF
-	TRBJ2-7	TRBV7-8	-	TGTGCCAGCAGCCACAGCTCCTACGAGCAGTACTTC	CASSHSSYEQYF
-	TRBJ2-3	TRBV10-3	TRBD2	TGTGCCATCAGTGAGCAAACTAGCGAGCCCACAGATACGCAGTATTTT	CAISEQTSEPTDTQYF
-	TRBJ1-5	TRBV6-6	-	TGTGCCAGCACCAAAAAAGAACAGGGAGAGCAGCCCCAGCATTTT	CASTKKEQGEQPQHF
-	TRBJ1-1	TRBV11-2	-	TGTGCCAGCAGCCTCCCTTTGGGGCTTGAAGCTTTCTTT	CASSLPLGLEAFF
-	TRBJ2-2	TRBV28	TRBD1	TGTGCCAGCGGGACAGGAGCGAACACCGGGGAGCTGTTTTTT	CASGTGANTGELFF
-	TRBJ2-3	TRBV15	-	TGTGCCACCAGCTCCAGGAATACGGATACGCAGTATTTT	CATSSRNTDTQYF
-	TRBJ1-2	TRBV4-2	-	TGTGCCAGCAGCCAAAGTCCGGGTATAGGCTATGGCTACACCTTC	CASSQSPGIGYGYTF
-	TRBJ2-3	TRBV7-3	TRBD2	TGTGCCAGCAGGGAAGCGGGGGGAACAGGGGATACGCAGTATTTT	CASREAGGTGDTQYF